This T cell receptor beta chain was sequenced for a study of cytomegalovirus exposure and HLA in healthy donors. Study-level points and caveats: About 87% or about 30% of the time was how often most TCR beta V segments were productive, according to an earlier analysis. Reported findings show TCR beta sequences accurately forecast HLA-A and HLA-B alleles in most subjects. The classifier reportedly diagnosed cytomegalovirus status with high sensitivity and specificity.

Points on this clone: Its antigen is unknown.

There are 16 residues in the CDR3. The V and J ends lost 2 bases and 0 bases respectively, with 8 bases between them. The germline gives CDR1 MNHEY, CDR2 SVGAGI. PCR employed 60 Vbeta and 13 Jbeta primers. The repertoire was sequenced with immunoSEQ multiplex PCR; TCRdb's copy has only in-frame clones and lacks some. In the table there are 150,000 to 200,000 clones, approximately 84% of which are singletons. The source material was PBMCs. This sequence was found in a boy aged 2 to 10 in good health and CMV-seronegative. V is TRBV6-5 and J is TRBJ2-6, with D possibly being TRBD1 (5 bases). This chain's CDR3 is CASSYRGTSGANVLTF. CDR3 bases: TGTGCCAGCAGTTACAGGGGAACCTCTGGGGCCAACGTCCTGACTTTC.